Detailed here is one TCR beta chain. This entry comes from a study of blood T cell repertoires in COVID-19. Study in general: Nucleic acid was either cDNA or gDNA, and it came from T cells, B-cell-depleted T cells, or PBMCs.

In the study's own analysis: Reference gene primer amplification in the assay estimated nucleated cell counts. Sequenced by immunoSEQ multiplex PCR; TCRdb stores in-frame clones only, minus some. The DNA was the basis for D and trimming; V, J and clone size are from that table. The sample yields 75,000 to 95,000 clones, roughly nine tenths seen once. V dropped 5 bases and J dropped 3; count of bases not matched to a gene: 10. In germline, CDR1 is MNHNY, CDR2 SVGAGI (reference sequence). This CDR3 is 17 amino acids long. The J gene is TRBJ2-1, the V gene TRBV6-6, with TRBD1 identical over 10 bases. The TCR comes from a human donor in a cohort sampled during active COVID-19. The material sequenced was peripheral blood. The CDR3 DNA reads TGTGCCAGCAGTCGAATGAACCGGGACAGGGGCTACAATGAGCAGTTCTTC. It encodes CASSRMNRDRGYNEQFF.